These T cell receptor beta chains were read from a single sample in a study of OX40 agonist ivuxolimab in advanced cancers. The assay was immunoSEQ multiplex PCR, and TCRdb's table has in-frame clones only and misses some. The repertoire holds 91,000 or so clones, with approximately 90% as singletons. Material: CD4+ or CD8+ T cells sorted from blood, obtained in a trial of the OX40 agonist ivuxolimab. These receptor sequences come from an adult with an advanced solid tumor such as melanoma, head and neck, liver or kidney cancer. Both conserved end residues are part of each CDR3. The D gene is left open where the match is weak. Size is omitted from some rows. Given values are once, few, many or a class for expanded clones.

TRBD1	TRBV2	14	NA	TRBJ1-1	TGTGCCAGCAGTGGATGGACAGGGCTCAGTGAAGCTTTCTTT	CASSGWTGLSEAFF
NA	TRBV7-9	13	NA	TRBJ1-1	TGTGCCAGCAGCCCTCAGGGGCTTAGTGTAGCTTTCTTT	CASSPQGLSVAFF
TRBD1	TRBV19	17	NA	TRBJ1-1	TGTGCCAGCAAGTATGGGGCAAGGGACAGATTGAACACTGAAGCTTTCTTT	CASKYGARDRLNTEAFF
TRBD2	TRBV11-2	14	NA	TRBJ2-1	TGTGCCAGCAGCTTAGCGGGAGGTTACAATGAGCAGTTCTTC	CASSLAGGYNEQFF
NA	TRBV6-4	14	NA	TRBJ1-2	TGTGCCAGCAGTGAAGGAGGGAATGGCTATGGCTACACCTTC	CASSEGGNGYGYTF
NA	TRBV13	13	NA	TRBJ2-3	TGTGCCAGCAGCTACGAACGAACAGATACGCAGTATTTT	CASSYERTDTQYF
NA	TRBV19	16	NA	TRBJ2-7	TGTGCCAGTAGTTCTCACTCCTTACAGAGCTCCTACGAGCAGTACTTC	CASSSHSLQSSYEQYF
NA	TRBV7-9	15	NA	TRBJ1-1	TGTGCCAGCAGCTTCTCGGCTGGGGAGGGCACTGAAGCTTTCTTT	CASSFSAGEGTEAFF
NA	TRBV7-9	14	NA	TRBJ2-1	TGTGCCAGCAGCAAACGGGACGGCAACAATGAGCAGTTCTTC	CASSKRDGNNEQFF
TRBD1	TRBV5-1	16	NA	TRBJ1-4	TGCGCCAGCAGCCGACAGGGGGTGGGTTCTAATGAAAAACTGTTTTTT	CASSRQGVGSNEKLFF
NA	TRBV2	11	NA	TRBJ2-7	TGTGCCAGCGTATCCACCTACGAGCAGTACTTC	CASVSTYEQYF
TRBD2	TRBV20-1	10	NA	TRBJ2-1	TGCAGCGGGACTAACAATGAGCAGTTCTTC	CSGTNNEQFF
TRBD1	TRBV14	15	NA	TRBJ1-1	TGTGCCAGCAGCCAAGCCCAGCAGGGGGTCGCTGAAGCTTTCTTT	CASSQAQQGVAEAFF
NA	TRBV10-1	14	NA	TRBJ2-2	TGCGCCAGCAGTGAGTCAGGCCCCACCGGGGAGCTGTTTTTT	CASSESGPTGELFF
NA	TRBV2	14	NA	TRBJ1-2	TGTGCCAGCAGTGGGGCAGCCAGATGGGAGGGCTACACCTTC	CASSGAARWEGYTF
NA	TRBV19	12	NA	TRBJ2-1	TGTGCCAGTAGGTCAGCGTACAATGAGCAGTTCTTC	CASRSAYNEQFF
TRBD2	TRBV6-1	15	NA	TRBJ2-5	TGTGCCAGCACTCAGACTAGCGGGGGGGCCGGGACCCAGTACTTC	CASTQTSGGAGTQYF
NA	TRBV19	15	NA	TRBJ2-3	TGTGCCAGTAGTATTCGCCGGGAAGGCCTGGATACGCAGTATTTT	CASSIRREGLDTQYF
TRBD1	TRBV18	15	NA	TRBJ2-7	TGTGCCAGCTCACCCGACAGGGCGAGCTCCTACGAGCAGTACTTC	CASSPDRASSYEQYF
NA	TRBV25-1	14	NA	TRBJ2-5	TGTGCCAGCAGTGGATCACTAGGGCAGGAGACCCAGTACTTC	CASSGSLGQETQYF
TRBD2	TRBV18	16	NA	TRBJ2-1	TGTGCCAGCTCACCACGGTCTAGCGGGACGACAAGAGAGCAGTTCTTC	CASSPRSSGTTREQFF
NA	TRBV5-4	13	NA	TRBJ1-1	TGTGCCAGCAGCCTTCCCGTGAACACTGAAGCTTTCTTT	CASSLPVNTEAFF
NA	TRBV10-3	13	NA	TRBJ1-2	TGTGCCATCAGTGAGCCAGGACACTATGGCTACACCTTC	CAISEPGHYGYTF
TRBD2	TRBV5-1	18	NA	TRBJ2-3	TGCGCCAGCAGCTCGGGGTTTTCGGGAGGGCTTAGCCCAGATACGCAGTATTTT	CASSSGFSGGLSPDTQYF
TRBD2	TRBV5-4	15	NA	TRBJ2-3	TGTGCCAGCAGCCCACTAGCGGCGAGCACAGATACGCAGTATTTT	CASSPLAASTDTQYF
TRBD1	TRBV4-1	15	NA	TRBJ1-5	TGCGCCAGCAGCCAGGGCACAGGGGCCAATCAGCCCCAGCATTTT	CASSQGTGANQPQHF
NA	TRBV30	14	NA	TRBJ2-5	TGTGCCTGGAAAGGTCTGAGGGCAGGCGTGACCCAGTACTTC	CAWKGLRAGVTQYF
NA	TRBV5-1	14	NA	TRBJ2-7	TGCGCCAGCAGCTTGGCTATGAGCTCCTACGAGCAGTACTTC	CASSLAMSSYEQYF
NA	TRBV6-1	13	NA	TRBJ2-1	TGTGCCAGCAGTGAATTCACTGGGCTTGAGCAGTTCTTC	CASSEFTGLEQFF
NA	TRBV18	13	once	TRBJ1-1	TGTGCCAGCTCACTTCGGGAGGACATGTCGGCTTTCTTT	CASSLREDMSAFF
NA	TRBV19	13	NA	TRBJ2-5	TGTGCCAGTAGTATGGAGGTGGGCCGGGAGCAGTACTTC	CASSMEVGREQYF
TRBD2	TRBV27	17	once	TRBJ2-1	TGTGCCAGCAGTCGAACGCCGGGACTAGCGGGAATGAATGAGCAGTTCTTC	CASSRTPGLAGMNEQFF
TRBD1	TRBV11-2	13	NA	TRBJ2-7	TGTGCCAGCAGCTTGGGAGACAGGGCCCCGCAGTACTTC	CASSLGDRAPQYF
NA	TRBV7-9	13	few	TRBJ1-4	TGTGCCAGCAGCTCGGGGGAGGGTGAAAAACTGTTTTTT	CASSSGEGEKLFF
NA	TRBV10-1	13	NA	TRBJ1-5	TGCGCCAGCAGTGAGGAACCGAATCAGCCCCAGCATTTT	CASSEEPNQPQHF
NA	TRBV5-1	14	NA	TRBJ2-1	TGCGCCAGCAGCTTGGCCGGGACACTAAATGAGCAGTTCTTC	CASSLAGTLNEQFF
NA	TRBV19	13	NA	TRBJ2-1	TGTGCCAGTAGGAGGGGTGGCGACAATGAGCAGTTCTTC	CASRRGGDNEQFF
NA	TRBV30	13	NA	TRBJ1-4	TGTGCCTGGAGTGTTCCTCATGGGGAAAAACTGTTTTTT	CAWSVPHGEKLFF
NA	TRBV28	13	NA	TRBJ2-5	TGTGCCAGCAGCCCGACGGATCAAGAGACCCAGTACTTC	CASSPTDQETQYF
NA	TRBV10-2	21	NA	TRBJ2-5	TGCGCCAGCAGGGGGGCGGGACCCACCCCCGTCGTCGGGAGAGGCCAAGAGACCCAGTACTTC	CASRGAGPTPVVGRGQETQYF
NA	TRBV6-1	15	NA	TRBJ1-1	TGTGCCAGCAGTGTAAGCAGGGGTCTTGACACTGAAGCTTTCTTT	CASSVSRGLDTEAFF
NA	TRBV6-1	13	once	TRBJ2-7	TGTGCCAGCAGTGAAATCGCGTCCTACGAGCAGTACTTC	CASSEIASYEQYF
NA	TRBV10-3	13	NA	TRBJ2-5	TGTGCCATCAGTGTACAGCGGAAAGAGACCCAGTACTTC	CAISVQRKETQYF
NA	TRBV27	14	NA	TRBJ2-3	TGTGCCAGCAGGTTGAGCCCAAGCACAGATACGCAGTATTTT	CASRLSPSTDTQYF
TRBD2	TRBV28	16	NA	TRBJ2-3	TGTGCCAGCCTCAGTGCGGCGGGAGGGATCACAGATACGCAGTATTTT	CASLSAAGGITDTQYF
TRBD2	TRBV9	13	NA	TRBJ2-1	TGTGCCAGCAGCGTAGTGGGGAGGGATGAGCAGTTCTTC	CASSVVGRDEQFF
NA	TRBV1	15	NA	TRBJ1-2	TGCACCAGCAGCCAGGGTCCGGGGATTAACTATGGCTACACCTTC	CTSSQGPGINYGYTF
TRBD1	TRBV9	15	NA	TRBJ2-7	TGTGCCAGCAGCCCTCAGGCCCAGGGGGCAGGTGAGCAGTACTTC	CASSPQAQGAGEQYF
TRBD1	TRBV5-1	14	NA	TRBJ2-7	TGCGCCAGCAGCTTGGGACAGGGGTCCGGGGAGCAGTACTTC	CASSLGQGSGEQYF
NA	TRBV9	14	few	TRBJ2-3	TGTGCCAGCAACCCCGGGAACTCGGCAGATACGCAGTATTTT	CASNPGNSADTQYF
TRBD2	TRBV19	20	NA	TRBJ2-2	TGTGCCAGTAGTAGACCTCACCCGACTAGCGGGAGGGCCTTGGGCGGGGAGCTGTTTTTT	CASSRPHPTSGRALGGELFF
NA	TRBV25-1	13	NA	TRBJ1-3	TGTGCCAGCAGTGTGGCTTCTGGAAACACCATATATTTT	CASSVASGNTIYF
NA	TRBV5-1	15	NA	TRBJ2-2	TGCGCCAGCAGCTGGGGTGGAGCGAACACCGGGGAGCTGTTTTTT	CASSWGGANTGELFF
NA	TRBV11-3	15	NA	TRBJ2-4	TGTGCCAGCAGCTTTGACAGTCAAGCCAAAAACATTCAGTACTTC	CASSFDSQAKNIQYF